This TCR beta chain was sequenced during a study of shared clonotypes between healthy human individuals. Profiled with immunoSEQ multiplex PCR; TCRdb holds only in-frame clones, not every one. Here the sample spans a few hundred thousand clones, around 97% being singletons. The table lists this clone with a few counts. V was clipped by 2 bases and J by 1 base, with 8 bases between them. CDR3 length: 14 residues. The germline V gene has CDR1 WSHSY and CDR2 SAAADI. Sample: naive CD4+ T cells sorted from blood. The subset is: CD45RA+ positively selected. This sequence joins TRBV10-2 and TRBJ1-1, with D unclear. The receptor comes from a woman in her twenties or thirties in good health. CDR3 DNA: TGCGCCAGCAGTGAGCCGGAGCAGAACACTGAAGCTTTCTTT. Its protein product is CASSEPEQNTEAFF.